This TCR beta chain was obtained from a study of patients and donors after allogeneic stem cell transplantation. This CDR3 comprises 13 residues. Germline V CDR1 and CDR2: KGHSH, LQKENI. Trimming cost V 6 bases and J 7 bases; bases outside gene matches: 7. TCRdb analysed the RT-PCR reads with MiXCR anew, one entry per CDR3 protein. Counted here are about 7,100 distinct CDR3 sequences, about an eighth occurring once; the ten biggest clones make up approximately 55%. This clonotype was picked up a small number of times. The rearrangement uses TRBV18 and TRBJ1-2; 8 bases fit TRBD1. What was sequenced was blood, either unsorted or a sorted T cell fraction (not recorded which). This TCR was sampled from a human donor who was either an allogeneic HSCT recipient or a stem cell or donor lymphocyte infusion donor (not recorded which). It is not recorded whose cells these are; they may come from a transplant donor. CDR3 sequence (DNA): TGTGCCAGCTCGCCGCAGGGGGCCATTGGCTACACCTTC. Translated: CASSPQGAIGYTF.